This T cell receptor beta chain comes out of a study of cytomegalovirus exposure and HLA in healthy donors. PCR involved 60 Vbeta and 13 Jbeta primers. The repertoire was sequenced with immunoSEQ multiplex PCR; TCRdb's copy has only in-frame clones and lacks some. The sample records approximately 140,000 clones, about 74% being singletons. CDR3 length: 14 residues. CDR1 is MNHNS and CDR2 is SASEGT in the germline V gene. About this clone: Its antigen is not identified.

Study-level points and caveats: Using the classifier, cytomegalovirus status was reportedly diagnosed with high specificity and sensitivity. The study carried out a later analysis of TCR beta sequences. It associated around 17,000 of them with specific HLA alleles at a false discovery rate of 0.05.

Whereas donors were nominally healthy upon sampling, unrecorded immune exposures were probable. Source material: PBMCs. The chain recombines TRBV6-1 with TRBJ2-5; D is possibly TRBD1 (5 bases). The J call may be incorrect, as the DNA end agrees better with TRBJ2-7. This clonotype was sampled from a woman aged 55-69 years in good health and CMV-seronegative. CDR3 loop: CASSEERQFYEQYF. The CDR3 bases are TGTGCCAGCAGTGAAGAGAGACAGTTCTACGAGCAGTACTTC.